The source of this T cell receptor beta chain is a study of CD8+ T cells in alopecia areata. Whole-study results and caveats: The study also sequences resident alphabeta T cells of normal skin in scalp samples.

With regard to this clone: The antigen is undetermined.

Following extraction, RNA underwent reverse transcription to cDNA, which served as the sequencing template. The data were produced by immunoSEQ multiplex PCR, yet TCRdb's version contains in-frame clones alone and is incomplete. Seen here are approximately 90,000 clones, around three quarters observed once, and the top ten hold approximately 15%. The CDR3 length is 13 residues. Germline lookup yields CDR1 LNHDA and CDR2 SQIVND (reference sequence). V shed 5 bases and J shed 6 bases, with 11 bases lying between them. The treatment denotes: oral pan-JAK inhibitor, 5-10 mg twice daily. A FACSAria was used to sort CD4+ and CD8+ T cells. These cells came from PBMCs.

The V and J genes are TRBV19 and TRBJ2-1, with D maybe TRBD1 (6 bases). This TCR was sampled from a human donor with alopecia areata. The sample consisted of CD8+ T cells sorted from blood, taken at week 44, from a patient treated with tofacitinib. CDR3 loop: CASSLRGGNEQFF. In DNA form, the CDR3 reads TGTGCCAGTAGTCTCAGGGGCGGCAATGAGCAGTTCTTC.